One sample yielded the 2 T cell receptor beta chains listed below, sequenced in a study of blood T cell repertoires in COVID-19. The data were produced by immunoSEQ multiplex PCR, yet TCRdb's version contains in-frame clones alone and is incomplete. The sample contains around 330,000 clones, over 85% of which appear only once. The material sequenced was PBMCs or T cells enriched from blood (not recorded which). These receptors all stem from a man aged 55 to 70 who had recovered from COVID-19.

The rearrangement joins TRBV6-5 to TRBJ1-5; D is undetermined. V shed 2 bases and J shed 6 bases, with 11 bases lying between them. CDR1 is MNHEY and CDR2 is SVGAGI in the germline V gene. This CDR3 contains 14 residues. The CDR3 bases are TGTGCCAGCAGTTACGGCCCGGAGGGTCAGCCCCAGCATTTT. Its protein is CASSYGPEGQPQHF.

This chain uses TRBV2 with TRBJ1-5; tentatively, D is TRBD1 (6 bases). The CDR3 has 15 residues. Trimming took 8 bases from V and 4 from J, leaving 18 bases between them. Germline CDR1 SNHLY, CDR2 FYNNEI. This CDR3 is CASDEQGASNQPQHF. CDR3 DNA sequence: TGTGCCAGCGATGAACAGGGAGCATCAAATCAGCCCCAGCATTTT.